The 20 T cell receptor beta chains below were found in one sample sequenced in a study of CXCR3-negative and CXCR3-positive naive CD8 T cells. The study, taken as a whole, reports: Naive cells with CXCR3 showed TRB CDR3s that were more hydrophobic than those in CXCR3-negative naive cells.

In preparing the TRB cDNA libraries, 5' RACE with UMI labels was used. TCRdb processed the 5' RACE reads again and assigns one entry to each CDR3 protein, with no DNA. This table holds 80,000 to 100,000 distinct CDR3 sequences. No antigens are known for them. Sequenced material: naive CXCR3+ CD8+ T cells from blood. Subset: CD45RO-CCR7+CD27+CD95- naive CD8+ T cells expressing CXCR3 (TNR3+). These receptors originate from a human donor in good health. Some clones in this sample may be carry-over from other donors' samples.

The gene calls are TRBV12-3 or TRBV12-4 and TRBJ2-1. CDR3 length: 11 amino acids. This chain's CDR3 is CASSLPGEQFF.

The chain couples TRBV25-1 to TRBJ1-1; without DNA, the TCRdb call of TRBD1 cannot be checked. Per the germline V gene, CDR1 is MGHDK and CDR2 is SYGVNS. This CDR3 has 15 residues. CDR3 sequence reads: CASSMPGQGYTEAFF.

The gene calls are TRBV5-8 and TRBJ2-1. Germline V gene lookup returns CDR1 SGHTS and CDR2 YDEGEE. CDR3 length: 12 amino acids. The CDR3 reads CASSSGHLGQFF.

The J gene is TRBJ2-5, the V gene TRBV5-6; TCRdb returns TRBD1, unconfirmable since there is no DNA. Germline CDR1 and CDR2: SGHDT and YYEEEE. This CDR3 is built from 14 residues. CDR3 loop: CASSATGILGRQYF.

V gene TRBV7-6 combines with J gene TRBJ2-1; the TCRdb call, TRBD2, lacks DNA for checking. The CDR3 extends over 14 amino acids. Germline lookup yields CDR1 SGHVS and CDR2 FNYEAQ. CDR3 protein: CASSLTGLRGEQFF.

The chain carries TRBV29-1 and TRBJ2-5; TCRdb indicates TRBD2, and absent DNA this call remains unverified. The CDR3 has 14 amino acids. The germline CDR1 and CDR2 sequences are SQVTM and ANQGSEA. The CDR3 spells CSVELAGGQETQYF.

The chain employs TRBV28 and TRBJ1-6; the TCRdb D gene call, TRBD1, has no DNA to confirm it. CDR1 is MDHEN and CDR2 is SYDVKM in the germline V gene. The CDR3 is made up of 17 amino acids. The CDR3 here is CASSQIGGVPYNSPLHF. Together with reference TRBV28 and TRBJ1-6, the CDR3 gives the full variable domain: DVKVTQSSRYLVKRTGEKVFLECVQDMDHENMFWYRQDPGLGLRLIYFSYDVKMKEKGDIPEGYSVSREKKERFSLILESASTNQTSMYLCASSQIGGVPYNSPLHFGNGTRLTVT.

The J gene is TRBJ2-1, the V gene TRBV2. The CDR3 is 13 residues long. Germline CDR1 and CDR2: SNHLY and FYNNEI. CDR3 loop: CASSEFRYNEQIF. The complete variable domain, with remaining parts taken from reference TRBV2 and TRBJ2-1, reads EPEVTQTPSHQVTQMGQEVILRCVPISNHLYFYWYRQILGQKVEFLVSFYNNEISEKSEIFDDQFSVERPDGSNFTLKIRSTKLEDSAMYFCASSEFRYNEQIFGPGTRLTVL.

The CDR3: CSARDLEYGTQYF. The genes are TRBV20-1 and TRBJ2-5. Germline V gene lookup returns CDR1 DFQATT and CDR2 SNEGSKA (reference sequence). The CDR3 contains 13 residues.

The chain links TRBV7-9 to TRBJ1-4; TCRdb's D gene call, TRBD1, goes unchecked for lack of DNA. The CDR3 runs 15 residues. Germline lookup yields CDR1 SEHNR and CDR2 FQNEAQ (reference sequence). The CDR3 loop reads CASSFPGASNEKLFF.

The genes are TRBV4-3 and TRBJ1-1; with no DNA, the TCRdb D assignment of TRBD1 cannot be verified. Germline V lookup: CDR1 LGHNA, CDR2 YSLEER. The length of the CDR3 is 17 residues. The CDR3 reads CASSQDGRVGDGTEAFF.

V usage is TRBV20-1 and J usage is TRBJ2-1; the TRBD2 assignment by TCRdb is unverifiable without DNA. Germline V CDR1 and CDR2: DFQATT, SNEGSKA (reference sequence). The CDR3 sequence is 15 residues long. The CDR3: CSASQWTSGMNEQFF.

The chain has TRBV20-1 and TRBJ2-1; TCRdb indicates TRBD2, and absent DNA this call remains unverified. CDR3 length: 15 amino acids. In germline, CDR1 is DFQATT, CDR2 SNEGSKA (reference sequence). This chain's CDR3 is CSARDEREGLNEQFF.

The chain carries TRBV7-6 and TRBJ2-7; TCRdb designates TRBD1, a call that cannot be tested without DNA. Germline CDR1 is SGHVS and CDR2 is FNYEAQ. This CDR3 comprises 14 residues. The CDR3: CASSLELGGYEQYF.

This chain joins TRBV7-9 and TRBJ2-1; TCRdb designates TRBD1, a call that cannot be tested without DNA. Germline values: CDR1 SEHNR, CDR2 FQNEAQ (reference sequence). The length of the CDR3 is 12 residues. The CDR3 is CASSFPGVEQFF.

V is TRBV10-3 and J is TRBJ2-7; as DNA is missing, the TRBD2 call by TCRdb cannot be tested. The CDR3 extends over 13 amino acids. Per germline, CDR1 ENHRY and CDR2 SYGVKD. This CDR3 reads CAIEPAGGVEQYF.

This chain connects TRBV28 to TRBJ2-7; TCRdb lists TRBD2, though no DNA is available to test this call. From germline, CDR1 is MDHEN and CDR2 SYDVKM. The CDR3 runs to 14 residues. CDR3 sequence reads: CASNLVAGVYEQYF.

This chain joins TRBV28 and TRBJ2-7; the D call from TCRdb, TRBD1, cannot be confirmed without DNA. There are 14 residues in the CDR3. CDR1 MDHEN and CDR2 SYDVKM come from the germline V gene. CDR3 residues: CASSLGPAPDEQYF.

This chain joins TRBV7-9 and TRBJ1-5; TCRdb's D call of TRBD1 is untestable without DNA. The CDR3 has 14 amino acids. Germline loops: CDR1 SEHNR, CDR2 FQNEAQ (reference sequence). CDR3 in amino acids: CASSSLTGRKPQHF. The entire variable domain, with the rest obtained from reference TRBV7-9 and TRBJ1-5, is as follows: DTGVSQNPRHKITKRGQNVTFRCDPISEHNRLYWYRQTLGQGPEFLTYFQNEAQLEKSRLLSDRFSAERPKGSFSTLEIQRTEQGDSAMYLCASSSLTGRKPQHFGDGTRLSIL.

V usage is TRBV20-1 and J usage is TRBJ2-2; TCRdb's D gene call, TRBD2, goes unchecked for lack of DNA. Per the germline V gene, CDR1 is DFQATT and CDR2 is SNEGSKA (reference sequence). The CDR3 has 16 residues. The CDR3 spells CSAESPLAGTTGELFF.